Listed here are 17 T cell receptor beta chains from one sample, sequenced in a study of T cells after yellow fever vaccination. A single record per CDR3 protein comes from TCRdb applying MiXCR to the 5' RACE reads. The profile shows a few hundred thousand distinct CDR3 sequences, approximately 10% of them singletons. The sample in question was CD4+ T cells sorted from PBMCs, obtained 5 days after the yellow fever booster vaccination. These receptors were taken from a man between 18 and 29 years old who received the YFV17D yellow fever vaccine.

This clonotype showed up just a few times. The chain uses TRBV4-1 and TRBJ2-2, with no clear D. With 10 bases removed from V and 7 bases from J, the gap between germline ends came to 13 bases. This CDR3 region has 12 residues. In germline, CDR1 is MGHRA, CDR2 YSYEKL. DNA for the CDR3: TGCGCCATCGGCAATAAGGGCGGGGAGCTGTTTTTT. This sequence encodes CAIGNKGGELFF.

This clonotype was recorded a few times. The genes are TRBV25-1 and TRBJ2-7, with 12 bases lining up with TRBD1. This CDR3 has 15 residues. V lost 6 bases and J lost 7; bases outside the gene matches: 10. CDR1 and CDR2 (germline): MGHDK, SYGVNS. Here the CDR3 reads CASRSRDRGLWEQYF. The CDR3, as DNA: TGTGCCAGCAGATCCCGGGACAGGGGGCTTTGGGAGCAGTACTTC.

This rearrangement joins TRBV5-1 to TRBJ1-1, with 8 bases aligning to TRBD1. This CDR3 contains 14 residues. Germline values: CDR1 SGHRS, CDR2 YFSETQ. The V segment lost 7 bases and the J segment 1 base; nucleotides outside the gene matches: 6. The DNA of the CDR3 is TGCGCCAGCGGCTGGACAGGGCGGAACACTGAAGCTTTCTTT. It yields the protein CASGWTGRNTEAFF.

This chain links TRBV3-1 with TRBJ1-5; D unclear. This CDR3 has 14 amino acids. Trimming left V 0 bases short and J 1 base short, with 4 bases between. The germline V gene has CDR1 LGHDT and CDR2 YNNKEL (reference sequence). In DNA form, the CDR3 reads TGTGCCAGCAGCCAAGACGCCAGCAATCAGCCCCAGCATTTT. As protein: CASSQDASNQPQHF. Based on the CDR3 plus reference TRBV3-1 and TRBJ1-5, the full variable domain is DTAVSQTPKYLVTQMGNDKSIKCEQNLGHDTMYWYKQDSKKFLKIMFSYNNKELIINETVPNRFSPKSPDKAHLNLHINSLELGDSAVYFCASSQDASNQPQHFGDGTRLSIL.

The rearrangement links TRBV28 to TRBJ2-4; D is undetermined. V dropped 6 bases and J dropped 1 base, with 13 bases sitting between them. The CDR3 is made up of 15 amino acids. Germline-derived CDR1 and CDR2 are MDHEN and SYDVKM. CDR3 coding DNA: TGTGCCAGCAGCCCCGAAAGACCCGCCAAAAACATTCAGTACTTC. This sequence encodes CASSPERPAKNIQYF.

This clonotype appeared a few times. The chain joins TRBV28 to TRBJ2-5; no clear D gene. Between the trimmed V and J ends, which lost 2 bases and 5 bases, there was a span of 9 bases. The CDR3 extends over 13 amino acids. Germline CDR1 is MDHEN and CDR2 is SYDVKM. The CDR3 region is CASSLKGRETQYF. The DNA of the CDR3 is TGTGCCAGCAGTTTAAAGGGCCGGGAGACCCAGTACTTC.

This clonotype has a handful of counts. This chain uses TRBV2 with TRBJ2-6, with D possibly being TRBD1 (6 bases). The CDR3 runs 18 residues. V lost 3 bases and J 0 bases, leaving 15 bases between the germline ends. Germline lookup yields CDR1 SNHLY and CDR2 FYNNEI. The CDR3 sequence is CASSDPRGRGSGANVLTF. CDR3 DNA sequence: TGTGCCAGCAGTGACCCCCGAGGCAGGGGCTCTGGGGCCAACGTCCTGACTTTC.

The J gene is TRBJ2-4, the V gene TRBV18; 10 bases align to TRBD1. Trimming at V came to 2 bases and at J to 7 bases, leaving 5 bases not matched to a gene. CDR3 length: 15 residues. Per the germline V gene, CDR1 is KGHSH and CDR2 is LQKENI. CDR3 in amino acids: CASSPMTGGSNIQYF. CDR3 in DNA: TGTGCCAGCTCACCAATGACAGGGGGCTCGAACATTCAGTACTTC.

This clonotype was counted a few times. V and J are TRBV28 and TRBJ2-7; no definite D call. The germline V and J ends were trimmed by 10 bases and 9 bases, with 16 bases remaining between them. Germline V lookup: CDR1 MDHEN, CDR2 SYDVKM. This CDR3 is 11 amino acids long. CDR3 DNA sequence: TGTGCCACCACCCGGTTCGGAACGCAGTACGTC. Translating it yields CATTRFGTQYV.

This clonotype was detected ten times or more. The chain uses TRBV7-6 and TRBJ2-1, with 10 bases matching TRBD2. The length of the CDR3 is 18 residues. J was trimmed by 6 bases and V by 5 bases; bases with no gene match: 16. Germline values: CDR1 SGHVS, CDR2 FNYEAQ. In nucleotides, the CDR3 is TGTGCCAGCAGCCCATTTGGTAGCGGGGGGCTAGCGCCCAATGAGCAGTTCTTC. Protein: CASSPFGSGGLAPNEQFF.

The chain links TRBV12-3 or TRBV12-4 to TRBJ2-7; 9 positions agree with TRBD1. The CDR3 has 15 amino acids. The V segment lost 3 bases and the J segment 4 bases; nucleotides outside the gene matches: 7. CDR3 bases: TGTGCCAGCAGTTTGAGACAGGGGGAAAGGTACGAGCAGTACTTC. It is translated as CASSLRQGERYEQYF.

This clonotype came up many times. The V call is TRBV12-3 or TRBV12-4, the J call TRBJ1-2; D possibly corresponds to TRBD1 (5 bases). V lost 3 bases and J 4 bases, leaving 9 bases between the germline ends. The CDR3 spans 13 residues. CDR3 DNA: TGTGCCAGCAGTTTGCAGGGATTCTATGGCTACACCTTC. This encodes CASSLQGFYGYTF.

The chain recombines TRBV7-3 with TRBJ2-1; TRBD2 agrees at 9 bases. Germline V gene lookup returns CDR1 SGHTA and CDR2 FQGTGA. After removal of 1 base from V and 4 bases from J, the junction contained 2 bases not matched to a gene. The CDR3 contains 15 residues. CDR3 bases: TGTGCCAGCAGCTTAATGGCGGGGGGGTACAATGAGCAGTTCTTC. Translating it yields CASSLMAGGYNEQFF. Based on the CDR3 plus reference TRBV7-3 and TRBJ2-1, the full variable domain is GAGVSQTPSNKVTEKGKYVELRCDPISGHTALYWYRQSLGQGPEFLIYFQGTGAADDSGLPNDRFFAVRPEGSVSTLKIQRTERGDSAVYLCASSLMAGGYNEQFFGPGTRLTVL.

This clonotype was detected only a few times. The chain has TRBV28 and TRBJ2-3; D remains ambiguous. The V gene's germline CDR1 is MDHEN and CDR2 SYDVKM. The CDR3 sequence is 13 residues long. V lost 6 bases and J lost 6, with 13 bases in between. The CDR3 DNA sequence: TGTGCCAGCAGCGGATATAATGGCGATACGCAGTATTTT. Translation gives CASSGYNGDTQYF. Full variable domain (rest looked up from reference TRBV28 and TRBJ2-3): DVKVTQSSRYLVKRTGEKVFLECVQDMDHENMFWYRQDPGLGLRLIYFSYDVKMKEKGDIPEGYSVSREKKERFSLILESASTNQTSMYLCASSGYNGDTQYFGPGTRLTVL.

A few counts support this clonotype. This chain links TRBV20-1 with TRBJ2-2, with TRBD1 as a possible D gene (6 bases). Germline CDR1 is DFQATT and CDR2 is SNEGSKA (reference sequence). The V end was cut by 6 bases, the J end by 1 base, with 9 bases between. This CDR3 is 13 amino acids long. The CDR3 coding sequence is TGCAGTGCCAGGGGACAGAACACCGGGGAGCTGTTTTTT. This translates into CSARGQNTGELFF.

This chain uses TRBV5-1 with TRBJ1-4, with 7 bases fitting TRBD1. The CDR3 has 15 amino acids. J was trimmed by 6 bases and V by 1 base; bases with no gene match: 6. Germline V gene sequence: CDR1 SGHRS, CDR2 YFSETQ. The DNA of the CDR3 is TGCGCCAGCAGCTTGTTGTCAGGGGGTGATGAAAAACTGTTTTTT. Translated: CASSLLSGGDEKLFF.

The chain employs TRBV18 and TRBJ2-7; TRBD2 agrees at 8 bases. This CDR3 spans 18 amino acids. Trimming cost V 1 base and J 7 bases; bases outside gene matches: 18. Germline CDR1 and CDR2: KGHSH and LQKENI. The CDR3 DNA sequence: TGTGCCAGCTCACCACTGGCAGGAGGGTCTAGCGGGCCCGGGGAGCAGTACGTC. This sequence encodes CASSPLAGGSSGPGEQYV.